The clone carrying this T cell receptor (beta chain) rates as medium-sized (0.01 to 0.1%). The antigen remains unidentified. Findings of the study overall: Tumor-infiltrating Treg TCR alpha and beta sequences overlapped most with tumor naive CD4+ T cells, then blood naive. Tumor memory CD4+ T cell TCR gene usage clustered with blood and lymph node memory CD4+ cells and lymph node naive CD4+ cells.

Cells sorted as Tregs were CD4+, CD25+ and CD127-/low. Constant-region reverse primers amplified full-length variable regions, followed by semi-nested Nested Universal Primer A PCR. MiXCR, applied by TCRdb to the 5' RACE reads, yields one record per CDR3 protein. In the table there are fewer than 12,000 distinct CDR3 sequences, 17% of which are singletons. The sequenced sample consisted of Tregs sorted from a lymph node. The TCR was taken from a female donor with breast cancer.

The CDR3 sequence is CASSLLWGAGQPQHF. Written as DNA, the CDR3 is TGTGCCAGCAGCTTATTGTGGGGGGCCGGCCAGCCCCAGCATTTT. V and J are TRBV11-2 and TRBJ1-5, with D perhaps TRBD1 (6 bases). CDR1 SGHAT and CDR2 FQNNGV come from the germline V gene. The CDR3 has 15 residues. The ends were cut back, 2 bases at V and 7 bases at J, with 15 bases in the middle.